The entry below gives a single T cell receptor (beta chain) sequence along with its context. Its antigen is currently unknown. TCRdb's table, derived via immunoSEQ multiplex PCR, lists solely in-frame clones and lacks some. This sample carries about 150,000 clones, approximately 89% of them seen once, and the ten largest clones take around 4.4%. The ends were cut back, 1 base at V and 6 bases at J, with 12 bases in the middle. This CDR3 region has 14 residues. The germline V gene has CDR1 SGHTA and CDR2 FQGNSA. The sample belongs to a study of T cell responses to AZD1222 COVID-19 vaccine. General study findings and limits: Researchers took repertoire samples only after the peak T cell response had come. Females outnumbered males among donors, who were mostly white British; clonal diversity was possibly underestimated. Reportedly, close to half of spike-specific TCRs are directed against unmutated variant regions. The breadth and depth of Spike-specific TCRs increased once two AZD1222 doses had been given.

J is TRBJ1-1 and V is TRBV7-2; D perhaps matches TRBD1 (6 bases). Material: peripheral blood, obtained on day 0 of AZD1222 vaccination. This receptor was obtained from an adult in good health. The CDR3 region is CASSLDRAFPEAFF. The CDR3 region has the DNA TGTGCCAGCAGCTTAGACAGGGCTTTCCCTGAAGCTTTCTTT.